This T cell receptor (beta chain) came from a study of CD8 T cells in Susac syndrome. With random hexamers, reverse transcription was performed on about 0.5 to 1 ug of RNA. A single record per CDR3 protein comes from TCRdb applying MiXCR to the immunoSEQ multiplex PCR reads. This sample has 200,000 or so distinct CDR3 sequences, with 95% found just once. Germline CDR1 SGDLS, CDR2 YYNGEE. V was pared by 2 bases and J by 6 bases, with 13 bases between. The CDR3 is 14 residues long. This sequence was found in a human donor with Susac syndrome. Material for sequencing was CD8+ T cells from PBMCs. This chain links TRBV9 with TRBJ2-3, with no clear D. The CDR3 loop is CASSVANLDDTQYF. The DNA of the CDR3 is TGTGCCAGCAGCGTGGCCAACCTTGACGATACGCAGTATTTT.